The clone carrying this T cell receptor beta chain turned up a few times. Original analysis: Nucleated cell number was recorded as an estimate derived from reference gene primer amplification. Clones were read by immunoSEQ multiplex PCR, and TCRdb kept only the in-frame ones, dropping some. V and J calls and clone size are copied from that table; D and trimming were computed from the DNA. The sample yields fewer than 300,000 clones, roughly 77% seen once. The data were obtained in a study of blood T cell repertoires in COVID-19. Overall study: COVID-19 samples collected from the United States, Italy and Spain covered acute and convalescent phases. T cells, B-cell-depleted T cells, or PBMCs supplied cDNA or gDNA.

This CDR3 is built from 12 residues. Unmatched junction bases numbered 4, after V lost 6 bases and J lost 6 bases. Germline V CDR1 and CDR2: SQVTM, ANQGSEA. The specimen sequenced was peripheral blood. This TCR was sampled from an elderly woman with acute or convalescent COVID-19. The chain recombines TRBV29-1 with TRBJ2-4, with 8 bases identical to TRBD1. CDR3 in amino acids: CSVGTGGNIQYF. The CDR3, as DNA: TGCAGCGTGGGTACAGGGGGAAACATTCAGTACTTC.